The text below deals with one T cell receptor beta chain. Antigen: not known. It was with a sample-barcoded 5' primer and a J-beta primer mix that a second PCR of about 6 to 12 cycles was run. Each cDNA molecule was tagged by a template-switch adaptor with 12 random nucleotides. TCRdb used MiXCR to reprocess the 5' RACE reads, holding one entry per CDR3 protein. The sample has about 620,000 distinct CDR3 sequences; around a fifth are singletons. The data were taken from a study of blood T cells in healthy people across ages. Points from the study as a whole: The recorded TCR beta diversity per million T cells decreased in a roughly linear manner with age.

Those donating, healthy Caucasian individuals from Russia, were aged roughly 6 to 100. The CDR3 is 16 residues long. V dropped 5 bases and J dropped 3; count of bases not matched to a gene: 11. The V gene's germline CDR1 is DFQATT and CDR2 SNEGSKA (reference sequence). Sequences were obtained from blood. The chain couples TRBV20-1 to TRBJ2-7; 12 bases line up with TRBD2. This receptor was taken from a man in his 70s in good health. The CDR3 nucleotides read TGCAGTGCTTCTCGTAGGACTAGCGGGATAAGCTACGAGCAGTACTTC. Amino acids: CSASRRTSGISYEQYF.